The rows below give T cell receptor beta chains drawn from one sample of a study of identical twins. One entry per CDR3 protein results from TCRdb running MiXCR on the 5' RACE reads. The sample holds roughly 690,000 distinct CDR3 sequences; approximately 6.1% are singletons and the top ten take approximately 1.6%. The material sequenced was naive T cells sorted from blood. The receptors stem from a man aged 18 to 29 in good health. The CDR3 runs from the conserved cysteine through the conserved F or W. The D gene is left open where the match is weak. The size of a clone is reported for some rows only, either as once, few or many, or as a class for expanded clones.

V,D,J,size,DNA,CDR3
TRBV6-2/TRBV6-3,.,TRBJ1-5,few,TGTGCCAGCAGTTACGCGGCAGGCAATCAGCCCCAGCATTTT,CASSYAAGNQPQHF
TRBV4-1,.,TRBJ2-1,many,TGCGCCAGCAGCCAACCATGGGGGAATGAGCAGTTCTTC,CASSQPWGNEQFF
TRBV29-1,.,TRBJ1-2,many,TGCAGCGTCAGGGATGGCTACACCTTC,CSVRDGYTF
TRBV5-1,.,TRBJ1-2,many,TGCGCCAGCAGCTTGGTTGGAGGCCTCCCCGACTATGGCTACACCTTC,CASSLVGGLPDYGYTF
TRBV6-5,TRBD1,TRBJ2-3,few,TGTGCCAGCAGTTACTTGGACAGGTTAGATACGCAGTATTTT,CASSYLDRLDTQYF
TRBV7-2,.,TRBJ2-7,.,TGTGCCAGCAGCTTAATCTCCGGGAACTACGAGCAGTACTTC,CASSLISGNYEQYF
TRBV24-1,.,TRBJ2-1,many,TGTGCCACCAGTGACGGGCCCTACAATGAGCAGTTCTTC,CATSDGPYNEQFF
TRBV7-3,.,TRBJ1-6,.,TGTGCCAGCAGCTCCTCCTATAATTCACCCCTCCACTTT,CASSSSYNSPLHF
TRBV19,.,TRBJ1-6,.,TGTGCCAGTAGTATCGAGGACGTGGGGAATTCACCCCTCCACTTT,CASSIEDVGNSPLHF
TRBV5-4,.,TRBJ2-7,once,TGTGTCAGCAGCGCGATGACGCAGGCAAGCTACGAGCAGTACTTC,CVSSAMTQASYEQYF
TRBV25-1,TRBD1,TRBJ1-4,.,TGTGCCAGCCTCAGGACAGGGGCAACTAATGAAAAACTGTTTTTT,CASLRTGATNEKLFF
TRBV7-9,.,TRBJ1-2,few,TGTGCCAGCAGCTCCACGACACCGCAATCTTATGGCTACACCTTC,CASSSTTPQSYGYTF
TRBV12-3/TRBV12-4,.,TRBJ1-6,many,TGTGCCAGCAGTTTACAGGCCCGGGCTATGACCCTCCACTTT,CASSLQARAMTLHF
TRBV6-1,TRBD2,TRBJ2-1,many,TGTGCCAGCAGGGATAGCGGGAGCTCCTACAATGAGCAGTTCTTC,CASRDSGSSYNEQFF
TRBV5-1,TRBD2,TRBJ2-1,many,TGCGCCAGCAGTATAGCGGGAGGGCCCCCCAATGAGCAGTTCTTC,CASSIAGGPPNEQFF
TRBV18,TRBD1,TRBJ1-5,.,TGTGCCAGCTCCCCGGTCGTTGGCAGGGGGCACGGTCAGCCCCAGCATTTT,CASSPVVGRGHGQPQHF
TRBV20-1,.,TRBJ2-3,.,TGCAGTGCTAGAGCCGCCGGGGAAGTAGGACCAGATACGCAGTATTTT,CSARAAGEVGPDTQYF
TRBV29-1,TRBD2,TRBJ2-3,.,TGCAGCGTTGACCTTTGGCGGGAGAGGGGCACAGATACGCAGTATTTT,CSVDLWRERGTDTQYF
TRBV12-3/TRBV12-4,.,TRBJ2-7,.,TGTGCCAGCAGTTTTTGGAACTCCTACGAGCAGTACTTC,CASSFWNSYEQYF
TRBV25-1,TRBD2,TRBJ2-3,many,TGTGCCAGCAGTGAATTAATAGCGGGAGATACGCAGTATTTT,CASSELIAGDTQYF
TRBV5-5,.,TRBJ2-5,many,TGTGCCAGCAGCTTGGCCGCCCTTGGAGAGACCCAGTACTTC,CASSLAALGETQYF
TRBV5-1,TRBD2,TRBJ2-1,many,TGCGCCAGCAGGGTAGGGACTAGCGCGTACAATGAGCAGTTCTTC,CASRVGTSAYNEQFF
TRBV20-1,.,TRBJ1-2,.,TGCAGTGCTAGAGAACGAGGGGGGTACCATGGCTACACCTTC,CSARERGGYHGYTF
TRBV24-1,.,TRBJ1-1,few,TGTGCCACCAGTGATCAAGCGGGGACTGAAGCTTTCTTT,CATSDQAGTEAFF
TRBV18,.,TRBJ2-1,few,TGTGCCAGCTCCAGCGCGGCGGGCAATGAGCAGTTCTTC,CASSSAAGNEQFF
TRBV5-1,.,TRBJ1-5,.,TGCGCCAGCAGCCTGGCCCCCCCAAGCCCTTATAGCAATCAGCCCCAGCATTTT,CASSLAPPSPYSNQPQHF
TRBV6-2/TRBV6-3,.,TRBJ2-5,.,TGTGCCAGCAGTTACCTGCCCGGGCGGGGACCGCTCCAAGAGACCCAGTACTTC,CASSYLPGRGPLQETQYF
TRBV10-3,TRBD2,TRBJ2-1,many,TGTGCCATCAGTGGGACTAGCAAGAATGAGCAGTTCTTC,CAISGTSKNEQFF
TRBV20-1,TRBD2,TRBJ2-2,few,TGCAGTGCCCAAGGGAAGGGACTAGCGGTCACCGGGGAGCTGTTTTTT,CSAQGKGLAVTGELFF
TRBV12-3/TRBV12-4,.,TRBJ1-1,many,TGTGCCAGCGGATCAATGAGCCTTGGGAGCACTGAAGCTTTCTTT,CASGSMSLGSTEAFF
TRBV7-2,TRBD1,TRBJ2-1,many,TGTGCCAGCAGCTTAGTTGGACAGGGAGTCAATGAGCAGTTCTTC,CASSLVGQGVNEQFF
TRBV20-1,.,TRBJ1-1,.,TGCAGTGCTAGAGCTCTCACTGAAGCTTTCTTT,CSARALTEAFF
TRBV18,.,TRBJ2-7,.,TGTGCCAGCTCACCACCCAATCCCAGGGGCGGCGAGCAGTACTTC,CASSPPNPRGGEQYF
TRBV7-2,TRBD2,TRBJ2-1,many,TGTGCCAGCAGCCCTCAAAAGGGACTAGGCAATGAGCAGTTCTTC,CASSPQKGLGNEQFF